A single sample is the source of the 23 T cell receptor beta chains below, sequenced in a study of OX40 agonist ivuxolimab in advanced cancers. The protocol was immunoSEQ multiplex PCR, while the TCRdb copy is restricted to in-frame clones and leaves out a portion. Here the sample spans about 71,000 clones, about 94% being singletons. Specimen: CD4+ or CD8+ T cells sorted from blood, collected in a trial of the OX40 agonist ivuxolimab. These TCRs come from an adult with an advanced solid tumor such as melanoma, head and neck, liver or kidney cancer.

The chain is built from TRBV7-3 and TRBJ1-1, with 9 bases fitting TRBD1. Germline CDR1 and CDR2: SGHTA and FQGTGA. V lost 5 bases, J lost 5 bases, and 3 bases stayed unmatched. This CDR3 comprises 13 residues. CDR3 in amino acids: CASSRTGDTEAFF. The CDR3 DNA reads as TGTGCCAGCAGCCGGACAGGGGATACTGAAGCTTTCTTT.

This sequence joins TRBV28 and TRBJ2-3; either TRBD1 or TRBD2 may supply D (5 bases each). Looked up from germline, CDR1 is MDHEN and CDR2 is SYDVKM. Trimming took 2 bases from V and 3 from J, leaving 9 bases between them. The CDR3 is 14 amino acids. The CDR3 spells CASSLGDGTDTQYF. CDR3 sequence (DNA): TGTGCCAGCAGTTTAGGGGACGGGACAGATACGCAGTATTTT. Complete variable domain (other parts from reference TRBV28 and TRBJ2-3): DVKVTQSSRYLVKRTGEKVFLECVQDMDHENMFWYRQDPGLGLRLIYFSYDVKMKEKGDIPEGYSVSREKKERFSLILESASTNQTSMYLCASSLGDGTDTQYFGPGTRLTVL.

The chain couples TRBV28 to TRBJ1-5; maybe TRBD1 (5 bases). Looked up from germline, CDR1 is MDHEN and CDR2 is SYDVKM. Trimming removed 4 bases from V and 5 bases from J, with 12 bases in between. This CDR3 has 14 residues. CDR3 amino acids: CASSSQVGDQPQHF. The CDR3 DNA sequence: TGTGCCAGCAGTTCACAGGTGGGGGATCAGCCCCAGCATTTT.

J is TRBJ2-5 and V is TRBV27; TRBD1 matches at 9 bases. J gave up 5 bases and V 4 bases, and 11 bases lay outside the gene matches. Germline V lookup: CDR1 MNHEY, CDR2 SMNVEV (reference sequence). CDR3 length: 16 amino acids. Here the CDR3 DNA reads TGTGCCAGCAGTTCAGTCCCGGGACAGGGTTTGGAGACCCAGTACTTC. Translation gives CASSSVPGQGLETQYF.

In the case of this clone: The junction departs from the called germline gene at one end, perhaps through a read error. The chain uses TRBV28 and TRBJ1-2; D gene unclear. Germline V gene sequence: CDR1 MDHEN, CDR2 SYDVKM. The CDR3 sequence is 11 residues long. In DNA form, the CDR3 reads TGTGCCAGCAGCCCACACGGAGCTACGTCCTTC. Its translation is CASSPHGATSF.

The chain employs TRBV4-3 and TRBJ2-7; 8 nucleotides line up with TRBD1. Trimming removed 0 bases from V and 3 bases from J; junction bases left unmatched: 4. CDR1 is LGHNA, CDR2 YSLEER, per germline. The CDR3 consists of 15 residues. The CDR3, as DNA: TGCGCCAGCAGCCAAGAATTTGGACAGGGCTACGAGCAGTACTTC. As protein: CASSQEFGQGYEQYF.

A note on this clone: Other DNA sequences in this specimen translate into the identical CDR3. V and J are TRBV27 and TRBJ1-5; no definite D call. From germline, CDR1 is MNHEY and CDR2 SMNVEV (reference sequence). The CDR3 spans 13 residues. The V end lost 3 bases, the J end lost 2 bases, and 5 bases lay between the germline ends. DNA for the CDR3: TGTGCCAGCAGTTTCGGAGGCAATCAGCCCCAGCATTTT. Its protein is CASSFGGNQPQHF.

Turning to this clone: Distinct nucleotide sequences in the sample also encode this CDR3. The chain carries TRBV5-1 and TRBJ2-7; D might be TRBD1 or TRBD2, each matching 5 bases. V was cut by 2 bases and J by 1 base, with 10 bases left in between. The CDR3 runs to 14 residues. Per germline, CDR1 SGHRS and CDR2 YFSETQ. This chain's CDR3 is CASSFGTGSYEQYF. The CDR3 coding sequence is TGCGCCAGCAGCTTCGGGACGGGTTCCTACGAGCAGTACTTC.

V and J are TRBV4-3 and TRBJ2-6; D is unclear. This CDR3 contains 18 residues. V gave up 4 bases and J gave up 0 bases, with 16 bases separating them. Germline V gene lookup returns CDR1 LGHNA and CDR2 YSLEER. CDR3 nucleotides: TGCGCCAGCAGCCCTGAGACTGGACCCAGCTCTGGGGCCAACGTCCTGACTTTC. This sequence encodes CASSPETGPSSGANVLTF.

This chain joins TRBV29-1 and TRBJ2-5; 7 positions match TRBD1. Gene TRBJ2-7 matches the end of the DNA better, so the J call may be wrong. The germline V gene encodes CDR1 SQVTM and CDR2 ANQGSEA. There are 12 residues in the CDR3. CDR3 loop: CSVVGQAYEQYF. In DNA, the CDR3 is TGCAGCGTCGTCGGACAGGCCTACGAGCAGTACTTC.

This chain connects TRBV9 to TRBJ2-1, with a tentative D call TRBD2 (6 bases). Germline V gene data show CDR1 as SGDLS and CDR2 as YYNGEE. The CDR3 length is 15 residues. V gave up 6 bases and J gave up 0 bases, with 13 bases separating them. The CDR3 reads CASTGVPSSYNEQFF. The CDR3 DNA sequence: TGTGCCAGCACGGGGGTCCCTTCCTCCTACAATGAGCAGTTCTTC.

For the CDR3, the DNA is TGTGCCAGTAGTCCTTCTTCGGTTCTTCAGCCCCAGCATTTT. This codes for CASSPSSVLQPQHF. The rearrangement uses TRBV19 and TRBJ1-5; the D is unclear. The CDR3 length is 14 residues. CDR1 is LNHDA and CDR2 is SQIVND in the germline V gene (reference sequence). The V gene lost 5 bases and the J gene lost 6 bases, with 14 bases spanning the gap.

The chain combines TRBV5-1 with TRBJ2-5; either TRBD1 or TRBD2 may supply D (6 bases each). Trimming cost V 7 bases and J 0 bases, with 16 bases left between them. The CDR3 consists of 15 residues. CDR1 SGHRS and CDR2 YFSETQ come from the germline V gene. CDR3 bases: TGCGCCAGCGCGTCGGGGGCCAACTACCAAGAGACCCAGTACTTC. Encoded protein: CASASGANYQETQYF.

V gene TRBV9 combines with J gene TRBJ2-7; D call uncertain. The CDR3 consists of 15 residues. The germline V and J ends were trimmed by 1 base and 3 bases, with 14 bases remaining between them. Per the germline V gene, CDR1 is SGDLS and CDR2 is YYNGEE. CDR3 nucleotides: TGTGCCAGCAGCGTAAGCAACGTTGGCCGCTACGAGCAGTACTTC. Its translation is CASSVSNVGRYEQYF.

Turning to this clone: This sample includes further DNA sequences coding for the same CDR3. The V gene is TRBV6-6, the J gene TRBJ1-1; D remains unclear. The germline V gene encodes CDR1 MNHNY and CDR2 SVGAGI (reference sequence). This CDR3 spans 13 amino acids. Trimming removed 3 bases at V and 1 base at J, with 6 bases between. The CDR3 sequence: CASSYSSNTEAFF. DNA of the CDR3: TGTGCCAGCAGTTATTCTTCGAACACTGAAGCTTTCTTT.

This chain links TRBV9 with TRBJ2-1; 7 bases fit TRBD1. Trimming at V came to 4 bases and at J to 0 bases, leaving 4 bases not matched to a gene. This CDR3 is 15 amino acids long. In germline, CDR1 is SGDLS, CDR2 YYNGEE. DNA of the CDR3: TGTGCCAGCAGCCCAGGGGGTGGCTCCTACAATGAGCAGTTCTTC. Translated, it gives CASSPGGGSYNEQFF.

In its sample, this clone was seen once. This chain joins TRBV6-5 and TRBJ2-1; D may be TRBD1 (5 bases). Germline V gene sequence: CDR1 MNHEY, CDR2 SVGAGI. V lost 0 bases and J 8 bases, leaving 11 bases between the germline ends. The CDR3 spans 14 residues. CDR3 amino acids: CASSYSTRVHEQFF. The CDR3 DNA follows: TGTGCCAGCAGTTACTCGACCAGGGTCCATGAGCAGTTCTTC.

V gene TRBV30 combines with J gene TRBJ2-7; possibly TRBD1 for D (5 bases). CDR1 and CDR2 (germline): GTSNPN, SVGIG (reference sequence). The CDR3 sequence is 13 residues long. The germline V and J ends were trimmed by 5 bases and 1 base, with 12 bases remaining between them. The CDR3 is CAWVTEISYEQYF. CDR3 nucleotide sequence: TGTGCCTGGGTGACAGAAATATCCTACGAGCAGTACTTC.

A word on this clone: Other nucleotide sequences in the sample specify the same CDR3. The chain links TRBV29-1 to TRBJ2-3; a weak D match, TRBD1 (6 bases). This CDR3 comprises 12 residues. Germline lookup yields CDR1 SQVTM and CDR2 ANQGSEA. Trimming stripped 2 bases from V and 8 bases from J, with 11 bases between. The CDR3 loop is CSVESGVGTQYF. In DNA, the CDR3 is TGCAGCGTTGAATCAGGGGTCGGTACGCAGTATTTT.

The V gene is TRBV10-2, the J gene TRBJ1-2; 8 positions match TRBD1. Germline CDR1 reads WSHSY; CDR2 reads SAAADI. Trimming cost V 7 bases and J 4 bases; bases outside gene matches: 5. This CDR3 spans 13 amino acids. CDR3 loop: CASTGGGLYGYTF. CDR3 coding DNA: TGCGCCAGCACAGGGGGCGGACTCTATGGCTACACCTTC.

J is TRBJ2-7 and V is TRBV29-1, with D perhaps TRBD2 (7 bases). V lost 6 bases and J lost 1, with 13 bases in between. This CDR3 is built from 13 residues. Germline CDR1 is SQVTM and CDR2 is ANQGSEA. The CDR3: CSVRGGISYEQYF. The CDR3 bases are TGCAGCGTGAGGGGGGGCATTTCCTACGAGCAGTACTTC.

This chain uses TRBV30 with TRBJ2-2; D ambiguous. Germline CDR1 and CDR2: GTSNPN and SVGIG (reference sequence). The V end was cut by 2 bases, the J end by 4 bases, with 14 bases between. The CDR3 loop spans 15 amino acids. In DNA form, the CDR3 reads TGTGCCTGGAGTATATCGCAGGTGACCACCGGGGAGCTGTTTTTT. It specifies CAWSISQVTTGELFF.

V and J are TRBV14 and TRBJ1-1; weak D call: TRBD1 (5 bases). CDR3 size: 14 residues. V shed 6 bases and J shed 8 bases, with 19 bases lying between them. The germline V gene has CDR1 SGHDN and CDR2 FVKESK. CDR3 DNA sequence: TGTGCCAGCAGTCCCGCCGGGACCCCGAGGGAAGCTTTCTTT. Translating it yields CASSPAGTPREAFF. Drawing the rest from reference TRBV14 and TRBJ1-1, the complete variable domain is EAGVTQFPSHSVIEKGQTVTLRCDPISGHDNLYWYRRVMGKEIKFLLHFVKESKQDESGMPNNRFLAERTGGTYSTLKVQPAELEDSGVYFCASSPAGTPREAFFGQGTRLTVV.